The next 26 T cell receptor beta chains were all read from a single sample in a study of blood T cells in healthy people across ages. The use of a sample-barcoded 5' primer and a J-beta primer mix characterized a second PCR of roughly 6 to 11 cycles. TCRdb reprocessed the 5' RACE reads via MiXCR and lists one record per CDR3 protein. Of 1.5 million to 2 million distinct CDR3 sequences in the sample, roughly 27% are singletons; the top ten hold more than 6%. Sequenced material: blood. These receptors were collected from a woman in her twenties or thirties in good health.

This clonotype was detected a few times. At one end, the junction sequence differs from germline, possibly due to a read error. The J gene is TRBJ1-5, the V gene TRBV7-2; D is undetermined. The CDR3 loop spans 14 amino acids. Germline lookup yields CDR1 SGHTA and CDR2 FQGNSA. CDR3 loop: CASSLDLSNQPRHF. CDR3 nucleotide sequence: TGTGCCAGCAGCTTAGACCTTAGCAATCAGCCCCGGCATTTT.

This chain joins TRBV25-1 and TRBJ1-5; 8 nucleotides line up with TRBD1. The CDR3 runs to 15 residues. CDR1 and CDR2 from the germline V gene are MGHDK and SYGVNS. V trimming: 3 bases; J trimming: 3 bases; junction bases outside the gene matches: 4. CDR3 DNA sequence: TGTGCCAGCAGTGACCCGGGACAGGACAATCAGCCCCAGCATTTT. Amino acids: CASSDPGQDNQPQHF.

The sample holds a few counts of this clonotype. The chain combines TRBV5-1 with TRBJ2-1; 11 bases agree with TRBD2. Germline CDR1 reads SGHRS; CDR2 reads YFSETQ. Germline trimming cut 1 base from V and 5 bases from J; bases unmatched to any gene: 5. CDR3 length: 16 amino acids. CDR3 coding DNA: TGCGCCAGCAGCTTGACTAGCGGGGGACGAAACAATGAGCAGTTCTTC. Its translation is CASSLTSGGRNNEQFF. Looking up the rest from reference TRBV5-1 and TRBJ2-1 gives the full variable domain: KAGVTQTPRYLIKTRGQQVTLSCSPISGHRSVSWYQQTPGQGLQFLFEYFSETQRNKGNFPGRFSGRQFSNSRSEMNVSTLELGDSALYLCASSLTSGGRNNEQFFGPGTRLTVL.

The chain employs TRBV20-1 and TRBJ1-3; TRBD1 might be the D (5 bases). V lost 0 bases to trimming and J lost 0 bases, with 12 bases between them. Germline V gene lookup returns CDR1 DFQATT and CDR2 SNEGSKA (reference sequence). The CDR3 length is 16 residues. The CDR3 here is CSARDSRGASGNTIYF. The CDR3 DNA is TGCAGTGCTAGAGATTCGAGGGGCGCCTCTGGAAACACCATATATTTT.

This chain joins TRBV14 and TRBJ1-2; no firm D call. Germline V gives CDR1 SGHDN, CDR2 FVKESK. V was trimmed by 6 bases and J by 7 bases, leaving 9 bases between them. The CDR3 spans 11 residues. As DNA, the CDR3 is TGTGCCAGCAGACGTGGAGCTGGCTACACCTTC. Translation gives CASRRGAGYTF.

This clonotype has only a few counts. The gene calls are TRBV20-1 and TRBJ2-1; maybe TRBD2 (5 bases). Trimming shortened V by 0 bases and J by 4 bases, and 10 bases separated the two germline ends. Germline V lookup: CDR1 DFQATT, CDR2 SNEGSKA (reference sequence). This CDR3 has 14 amino acids. CDR3 sequence: CSARDGKTYNEQFF. The CDR3 nucleotides read TGCAGTGCTAGAGACGGGAAAACTTACAATGAGCAGTTCTTC.

The rearrangement uses TRBV6-6 and TRBJ2-5; tentatively, D is TRBD2 (6 bases). V lost 2 bases, J lost 4 bases, and 8 bases lay in between. The CDR3 length is 13 residues. CDR1 MNHNY and CDR2 SVGAGI come from the germline V gene (reference sequence). Here the CDR3 reads CASSYRTIETQYF. In DNA form, the CDR3 reads TGTGCCAGCAGTTACCGGACTATAGAGACCCAGTACTTC.

The gene calls are TRBV3-1 and TRBJ2-4, with TRBD1 as a possible D gene (6 bases). The length of the CDR3 is 16 residues. V lost 3 bases and J 13 bases, leaving 25 bases between the germline ends. Looked up from germline, CDR1 is LGHDT and CDR2 is YNNKEL (reference sequence). This chain's CDR3 is CASSHFGQTPYNEQYF. In DNA, the CDR3 is TGTGCCAGCAGCCATTTCGGACAGACCCCCTACAATGAGCAGTACTTC. The variable domain in full, with the rest retrieved from reference TRBV3-1 and TRBJ2-4, is DTAVSQTPKYLVTQMGNDKSIKCEQNLGHDTMYWYKQDSKKFLKIMFSYNNKELIINETVPNRFSPKSPDKAHLNLHINSLELGDSAVYFCASSHFGQTPYNEQYFGAGTRLSVL.

The gene calls are TRBV28 and TRBJ2-3; D could derive from TRBD1 or TRBD2 (5 bases each). This CDR3 has 15 amino acids. Trimming took 7 bases from V and 2 from J, leaving 16 bases between them. Germline loops: CDR1 MDHEN, CDR2 SYDVKM. The CDR3, as DNA: TGTGCCAGCACTTCCGAGAGGGGCTTCACAGATACGCAGTATTTT. Its translation is CASTSERGFTDTQYF.

The chain employs TRBV6-1 and TRBJ2-3; no firm D call. The germline gives CDR1 MNHNS, CDR2 SASEGT. The CDR3 contains 12 residues. Trimming pared 1 base from V and 7 bases from J, leaving 6 bases between. The CDR3 here is CASSEGSHTQYF. CDR3 coding DNA: TGTGCCAGCAGTGAAGGATCGCATACGCAGTATTTT.

This clonotype showed up many times. The rearrangement joins TRBV29-1 to TRBJ2-5; TRBD2 agrees at 12 bases. Germline CDR1 SQVTM, CDR2 ANQGSEA. The CDR3 consists of 14 residues. Germline trimming cut 7 bases from V and 4 bases from J; bases unmatched to any gene: 7. The CDR3 region has the DNA TGCAGCGCGCTAGCGGGAGGGCCCGGAGAGACCCAGTACTTC. It encodes CSALAGGPGETQYF.

This clonotype was observed a handful of times. The chain has TRBV18 and TRBJ1-1; a weak D match, TRBD1 (5 bases). The germline CDR1 and CDR2 sequences are KGHSH and LQKENI. V was trimmed by 6 bases and J by 1 base, leaving 12 bases between them. The CDR3 loop spans 14 amino acids. CDR3 bases: TGTGCCAGCTCTCGACAGCAAGGGAACACTGAAGCTTTCTTT. Translation gives CASSRQQGNTEAFF.

Comment on this clonotype: One base away lies a much larger clone, so this may be a sequencing read error. This chain joins TRBV28 and TRBJ1-2; D remains unclear. Germline values: CDR1 MDHEN, CDR2 SYDVKM. The length of the CDR3 is 11 residues. The germline V and J ends were trimmed by 8 bases and 0 bases, with 4 bases remaining between them. The chain's CDR3 is CASASNYGYTF. The CDR3, as DNA: TGTGCCAGCGCTTCTAACTATGGCTACACCTTC.

This clonotype came up many times. CDR3 amino acids: CASPLGATQYF. The CDR3, as DNA: TGCGCCAGCCCGCTGGGGGCGACCCAGTACTTC. The V and J genes are TRBV4-1 and TRBJ2-5; TRBD1 is a possible D gene (6 bases). Per the germline V gene, CDR1 is MGHRA and CDR2 is YSYEKL. The V gene lost 8 bases and the J gene lost 7 bases, with 11 bases spanning the gap. The CDR3 has 11 residues.

This clonotype was seen more than once but under ten times. The CDR3 region is CASSQEDRRTEAFF. In nucleotides, the CDR3 is TGCGCCAGCAGCCAAGAGGACAGGAGGACTGAAGCTTTCTTT. This chain joins TRBV4-3 and TRBJ1-1; 7 bases are shared with TRBD1. In germline, CDR1 is LGHNA, CDR2 YSLEER. This CDR3 is 14 amino acids long. J gave up 5 bases and V 0 bases, and 3 bases lay outside the gene matches.

This clonotype was observed many times. V usage is TRBV12-3 or TRBV12-4 and J usage is TRBJ1-5; D is perhaps TRBD1 (5 bases). V was pared by 6 bases and J by 2 bases, with 17 bases between. The CDR3 is made up of 16 amino acids. The CDR3 nucleotides read TGTGCCAGCAGCCCAAGTTCAGGGCTGGGCAATCAGCCCCAGCATTTT. Translated, it gives CASSPSSGLGNQPQHF.

Only a few counts were recorded for this clonotype. The CDR3 spells CASSLVAINEQFF. The CDR3 bases are TGTGCCAGCAGCTTGGTGGCTATCAATGAGCAGTTCTTC. The chain joins TRBV5-5 to TRBJ2-1; D uncertain. The CDR3 is 13 residues long. Germline CDR1 reads SGHKS; CDR2 reads YYEKEE (reference sequence). V lost 0 bases and J lost 6, with 7 bases in between.

The CDR3 DNA is TGTGCCAGCAGCGAGGAGGGGGTCGAAAAACTGTTTTTT. Translating it yields CASSEEGVEKLFF. The chain is built from TRBV7-9 and TRBJ1-4; tentative D call: TRBD1 (6 bases). Per the germline V gene, CDR1 is SEHNR and CDR2 is FQNEAQ (reference sequence). This CDR3 has 13 residues. V lost 5 bases to trimming and J lost 8 bases, with 12 bases between them.

V gene TRBV20-1 combines with J gene TRBJ2-3; 9 bases match TRBD2. Trimming removed 3 bases from V and 4 bases from J; junction bases left unmatched: 5. Germline values: CDR1 DFQATT, CDR2 SNEGSKA (reference sequence). CDR3 size: 14 residues. The DNA of the CDR3 is TGCAGTGCTAGGGTAGCGGGAGTGGCAGATACGCAGTATTTT. This translates into CSARVAGVADTQYF.

This chain connects TRBV20-1 to TRBJ1-2; D is unclear. Trimming shortened V by 3 bases and J by 3 bases, and 8 bases separated the two germline ends. Germline values: CDR1 DFQATT, CDR2 SNEGSKA (reference sequence). This CDR3 spans 12 amino acids. The CDR3 nucleotides read TGCAGTGCTAGTGACACTTACTATGGCTACACCTTC. It yields the protein CSASDTYYGYTF.

CDR3 amino acids: CSAEGPGQGNSPLHF. DNA for the CDR3: TGCAGTGCTGAGGGGCCGGGACAGGGTAATTCACCCCTCCACTTT. The gene calls are TRBV20-1 and TRBJ1-6; 9 nucleotides agree with TRBD1. The CDR3 totals 15 residues. J lost 6 bases, V lost 5 bases, and 8 bases had no gene match. From germline, CDR1 is DFQATT and CDR2 SNEGSKA (reference sequence).

This clonotype appeared a few times. The rearrangement links TRBV7-9 to TRBJ2-1; TRBD2 matches 10 bases. CDR3 length equals 15 residues. Per the germline V gene, CDR1 is SEHNR and CDR2 is FQNEAQ (reference sequence). The J segment lost 6 bases and the V segment lost 0 bases, leaving 2 bases of the junction unmatched. CDR3 nucleotides: TGTGCCAGCAGCTTAGCTAGCGGGGGGCCCAATGAGCAGTTCTTC. Translated, it gives CASSLASGGPNEQFF.

This clonotype was counted between two and nine times. The chain carries TRBV18 and TRBJ2-3, with 7 positions matching TRBD2. J lost 0 bases, V lost 5 bases, and 5 bases had no gene match. The germline CDR1 and CDR2 sequences are KGHSH and LQKENI. The CDR3 runs to 15 residues. The CDR3, as DNA: TGTGCCAGCTCAACCCTAGCGGATAGCACAGATACGCAGTATTTT. Amino acids: CASSTLADSTDTQYF.

This clonotype was seen a few times. The chain links TRBV6-6 to TRBJ1-2, with 7 bases matching TRBD1. Germline values: CDR1 MNHNY, CDR2 SVGAGI (reference sequence). J was trimmed by 6 bases and V by 2 bases; bases with no gene match: 9. There are 15 residues in the CDR3. DNA of the CDR3: TGTGCCAGCAGTTACCAGGGGACGACAGGGAATGGCTACACCTTC. Amino acid sequence: CASSYQGTTGNGYTF.

Only a few counts were recorded for this clonotype. The CDR3, as DNA: TGTGCCAGCAGCCCCTTTTCCGGGGGGCCGGAGACCCAGTTCTTC. Encoded protein: CASSPFSGGPETQFF. V gene TRBV6-5 combines with J gene TRBJ2-1, with D possibly being TRBD2 (7 bases). CDR3 length: 15 amino acids. Germline lookup yields CDR1 MNHEY and CDR2 SVGAGI. V was clipped by 6 bases and J by 13 bases, with 25 bases between them.

There are a few counts of this clonotype. The V call is TRBV7-2, the J call TRBJ1-2; the D gene is possibly TRBD1 (5 bases). The V end lost 5 bases, the J end lost 0 bases, and 13 bases lay between the germline ends. Germline V gene sequence: CDR1 SGHTA, CDR2 FQGNSA. The CDR3 covers 15 residues. DNA of the CDR3: TGTGCCAGCAGCAAGGGGACGGACCCTAACTATGGCTACACCTTC. Encoded protein: CASSKGTDPNYGYTF.